This T cell receptor beta chain was obtained from a study of shared clonotypes between healthy human individuals (dated by TCRdb to 2018 to 2021). Regarding the study in general: Three men and a couple of women, aged 18 to 49 years, made up the cohort. Per donor, three plates each were used for CD4 naive and CD4 memory, two for CD8 naive, and one for CD8 memory. To estimate repertoire size and how much clonotypes are shared between individuals, the study performed deep sequencing of blood TCR repertoires from roughly five healthy adults. Different laboratories and diverse techniques were used to prepare libraries and sequence TCR repertoires, to increase sequencing depth and limit assay-specific biases. Per donor, leukapheresis produced somewhere between about 0.85 and 8.9 billion PBMCs. The paper as a whole reports these results and caveats: Larger estimated clonotype richness was generally found for naive subsets than for memory subsets. Sampling was limited to blood, and TCR repertoires in tissue likely differ from TCR repertoires in blood. Incomplete sequencing was indicated by rarefaction of sorted-subset datasets, despite the large sequencing depth. Compared with non-shared clonotypes, clonotypes shared by all four sorted-subset donors had higher generation probabilities. Roughly 5% of naive CD4, around 3.6% of naive CD8, roughly 2.4% of memory CD4, and around 0.4% of memory CD8 clonotypes were shared across several donors. Because the study included a small number of donors, the genetic and exposure-history diversity represented was limited. Pairwise subsampling indicated that sequencing depth was expected to affect the degree of clonotype sharing among donors.

In the germline V gene, CDR1 corresponds to SGDLS and CDR2 to YYNGEE. Counted from cysteine to phenylalanine, this CDR3 has 15 amino acids. The entry retains the CDR3 DNA only, 45 bases that are in frame from base 1. V is shortened by 4 bases, J by 3 bases, and the region joining them spans 14 bases. For the CD8 naive samples, CD45RO-negative cells were positively selected for CCR7, yielding a CD45RA+CCR7+ population from which TemRA cells were excluded. Healthy HIV-negative adults with no recently reported acute infections or vaccinations were included as donors. Every donor was a Caucasian adult residing in Nashville, Tennessee, USA. Blood was obtained by leukapheresis, after which PBMCs were separated by Ficoll-Histopaque density gradient centrifugation and cryopreserved in liquid nitrogen vapor phase. Purity and quantity of every magnetically sorted T cell population were checked by analytical flow cytometry. From each sorted fraction, genomic DNA was isolated and quantified by UV absorbance on a Nanodrop 2000c.

On this clone itself: The antigen this receptor binds is unknown. Base-call qualities are not available, and no considerably larger clone is one nucleotide away.

TCR CDR3 regions were amplified from genomic DNA by multiplex PCR using the deep immunoSEQ assay. Genomic DNA extracted from each cell subset was distributed evenly over all wells of several immunoSEQ 96-well plates, and each plate served as one replicate. For sorted subsets, about 200 ng genomic DNA, equal to tens of thousands of T cell genomes, was loaded into each replicate PCR. The purified libraries were quantified using a Qubit 3.0 fluorometer, sized with a Bioanalyzer 2100, and then quantified again using the KAPA Library Quantification kit. Every immunoSEQ 96-well plate was sequenced on a separate single-read 150-cycle Illumina NextSeq 550 flow cell. For the original study's pipeline: Because the immunoSEQ output included only junctional sequences and no quality scores, the filtering could not be the same as the filtering used for full-length reads. Sequences were annotated with PyIR, a Python wrapper for IgBLAST v1.9, and V/J genes and CDR3 were assigned using IMGT germline references. Reads were filtered out if the reads had weak V/J assignments (E-value above 1e-6), no CDR3, stop codons, out-of-frame junctions, or ambiguous translated residues. V3J clonotypes were defined as sequences sharing the same inferred V gene, J gene, and CDR3 amino acid sequence. Percentage overlap between repertoires was computed as shared unique clonotypes divided by the size of the smaller repertoire. Three approaches were used to assess repertoire richness: RTK rarefaction, the Chao1 estimator, and Recon v2.1 estimates of unobserved clonotypes. Generation probabilities for all TCRbeta clonotypes obtained by the gDNA method from a few donors were computed using OLGA. In its TCRdb copy, this immuneACCESS table keeps in-frame sequences only and misses some clones. Where compared with another copy, unresolved V genes explain less than half of these, and the others have no known cause. The DNA gave D and trimming, while V, J and clone size come from that table. Present in this sample are about 700,000 clones, roughly 94% of which were seen just once. Jointly, the top ten make up nearly 25% of the sample.

Sequenced sample: naive CD8+ T cells sorted from blood. This specimen's cell subset or site label, interpreted: CD45RA+CCR7+. The sequence was obtained from a man aged 30 to 45 in good health. Rearrangement joined TRBV9 to TRBJ2-1; TRBD1 is perhaps the D gene, given 7 matching bases. The CDR3 region: CASSLRQGGYNEQFF. The nucleotide sequence is TGTGCCAGCAGCTTGCGACAGGGAGGCTACAATGAGCAGTTCTTC.